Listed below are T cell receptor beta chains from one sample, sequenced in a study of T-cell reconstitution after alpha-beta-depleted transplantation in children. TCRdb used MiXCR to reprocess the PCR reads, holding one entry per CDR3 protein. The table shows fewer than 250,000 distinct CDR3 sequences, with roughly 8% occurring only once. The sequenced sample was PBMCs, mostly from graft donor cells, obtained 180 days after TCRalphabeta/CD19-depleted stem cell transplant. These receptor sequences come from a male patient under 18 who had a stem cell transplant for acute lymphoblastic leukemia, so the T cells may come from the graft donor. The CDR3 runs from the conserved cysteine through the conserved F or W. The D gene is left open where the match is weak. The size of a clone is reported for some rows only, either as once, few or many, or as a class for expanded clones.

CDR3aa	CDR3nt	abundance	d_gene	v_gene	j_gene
CSARPFSGTRMYNEQFF	TGCAGTGCTAGACCTTTCTCCGGGACTAGGATGTACAATGAGCAGTTCTTC	many	TRBD2	TRBV20-1	TRBJ2-1
CASRPGQFPGNTIYF	TGTGCCAGCAGGCCGGGACAGTTCCCTGGAAACACCATATATTTT	many	TRBD1	TRBV12-3/TRBV12-4	TRBJ1-3
CASSVASYGYTF	TGTGCCAGCAGCGTAGCGTCCTATGGCTACACCTTC	many	-	TRBV9	TRBJ1-2
CSVQGVNTEAFF	TGCAGTGTTCAAGGAGTGAACACTGAAGCTTTCTTT	many	-	TRBV20-1	TRBJ1-1
CASSQYAPIQGRLVNTEAFF	TGCGCCAGCAGTCAATACGCACCTATCCAGGGCCGATTAGTGAACACTGAAGCTTTCTTT	-	-	TRBV23-1	TRBJ1-1
CASSSKGLINSPLHF	TGTGCCAGCAGTTCAAAAGGACTCATCAATTCACCCCTCCACTTT	many	-	TRBV2	TRBJ1-6
CASSLHKGPNTEAFF	TGTGCCAGCAGTCTCCATAAGGGACCAAACACTGAAGCTTTCTTT	many	-	TRBV6-5	TRBJ1-1
CASSSFAGGYNEQFF	TGTGCCAGCAGTTCTTTCGCGGGAGGGTACAATGAGCAGTTCTTC	many	TRBD2	TRBV12-3/TRBV12-4	TRBJ2-1
CASSHPNSYYGYTF	TGTGCCAGCAGCCACCCCAACAGCTACTATGGCTACACCTTC	many	-	TRBV7-2	TRBJ1-2
CASSLASHEQYF	TGTGCCAGCAGCTTAGCGTCCCACGAGCAGTACTTC	many	-	TRBV7-9	TRBJ2-7
CASSILPRNTEAFF	TGTGCCAGTAGTATACTGCCTAGGAACACTGAAGCTTTCTTT	-	-	TRBV19	TRBJ1-1
CASSRDTRAFF	TGTGCCAGCAGCAGGGACACCAGAGCTTTCTTT	many	-	TRBV2	TRBJ1-1
CASSHTGTGNEKLFF	TGTGCCAGCAGTCATACCGGGACGGGGAATGAAAAACTGTTTTTT	many	-	TRBV11-2	TRBJ1-4
CASSPPGEGYEQYF	TGTGCCAGCTCACCACCAGGGGAGGGCTACGAGCAGTACTTC	few	TRBD2	TRBV18	TRBJ2-7
CASRGTTVNTEAFF	TGCGCCAGCAGAGGGACGACGGTGAACACTGAAGCTTTCTTT	many	-	TRBV5-1	TRBJ1-1
CASTGGTGETQYF	TGTGCCAGCACCGGGGGAACGGGGGAGACCCAGTACTTC	many	-	TRBV9	TRBJ2-5
CASSLPRGGKFSSGANVLTF	TGTGCCAGCAGCTTACCGAGGGGGGGCAAGTTCAGCTCTGGGGCCAACGTCCTGACTTTC	many	-	TRBV7-9	TRBJ2-6
CASSREGQPQHF	TGTGCCAGTAGTAGGGAGGGGCAGCCCCAGCATTTT	-	-	TRBV19	TRBJ1-5
CATYSTGELFF	TGTGCCACCTACAGCACCGGGGAGCTGTTTTTT	many	-	TRBV10-3	TRBJ2-2
CASSPTSQGITEAFF	TGTGCCAGCAGTCCCACTTCTCAGGGGATCACTGAAGCTTTCTTT	-	-	TRBV2	TRBJ1-1
CASSPWGGTGELFF	TGTGCCAGCAGCCCCTGGGGAGGCACCGGGGAGCTGTTTTTT	many	-	TRBV13	TRBJ2-2
CASRGTGEDNRTQHF	TGTGCCAGCAGGGGAACAGGGGAGGACAATCGGACCCAGCATTTT	many	TRBD1	TRBV2	TRBJ1-5
CASSSDSLAPAEQYF	TGTGCCAGCAGCTCAGACAGTCTGGCCCCAGCCGAGCAGTACTTC	many	-	TRBV7-2	TRBJ2-7
CASSLVFRLEQFF	TGCGCCAGCAGCTTGGTTTTTCGGCTTGAGCAGTTCTTC	many	-	TRBV5-1	TRBJ2-1
CSAREGRTGQETQYF	TGCAGTGCTAGAGAGGGGCGGACTGGCCAAGAGACCCAGTACTTC	many	-	TRBV20-1	TRBJ2-5
CASSQTLGRYEQYF	TGTGCCAGCAGCCAGACCTTAGGCAGGTACGAGCAGTACTTC	many	-	TRBV6-1	TRBJ2-7
CASSSLPGLAGTGELFF	TGTGCCAGCAGCTCCTTACCGGGACTAGCGGGGACCGGGGAGCTGTTTTTT	many	TRBD2	TRBV7-3	TRBJ2-2
CASSPRAPSSYNEQFF	TGTGCCAGCTCACCAAGAGCGCCCAGCTCCTACAATGAGCAGTTCTTC	many	-	TRBV18	TRBJ2-1
CAISEGGGYNYGYTF	TGTGCCATCAGTGAAGGGGGGGGGTATAACTATGGCTACACCTTC	many	-	TRBV10-3	TRBJ1-2
CATAGQGWRETQYF	TGTGCCACCGCTGGACAGGGATGGCGGGAGACCCAGTACTTC	many	TRBD1	TRBV15	TRBJ2-5
CAISESSAGKETQYF	TGTGCCATCAGTGAGTCTTCGGCAGGGAAAGAGACCCAGTACTTC	many	-	TRBV10-3	TRBJ2-5
CASSDRSRTGGKNTF	TGCGCCAGCAGCGATCGTAGTCGGACAGGGGGAAAGAACACCTTC	many	TRBD1	TRBV5-1	TRBJ1-2
CASSLRSYTQYF	TGTGCCAGCAGTCTTAGATCTTATACGCAGTATTTT	many	-	TRBV28	TRBJ2-3
CASSFPDRGFETQYF	TGTGCCAGCAGCTTTCCGGACAGGGGATTTGAGACCCAGTACTTC	many	TRBD1	TRBV7-6	TRBJ2-5
CASSGVRTEAFF	TGTGCCAGCAGTGGAGTACGGACTGAAGCTTTCTTT	many	-	TRBV6-1	TRBJ1-1
CASSLTRLDEQFF	TGTGCCAGCAGCTTAACGAGGTTAGATGAGCAGTTCTTC	many	-	TRBV7-3	TRBJ2-1
CASRGRQETQYF	TGTGCCAGTAGGGGACGGCAAGAGACCCAGTACTTC	many	-	TRBV19	TRBJ2-5
CASRYRENYGYTF	TGTGCCAGCAGATACAGGGAAAACTATGGCTACACCTTC	few	-	TRBV6-5	TRBJ1-2
CASSGLAGGRYEQYF	TGTGCCAGCTCAGGACTAGCGGGAGGGCGATACGAGCAGTACTTC	many	TRBD2	TRBV25-1	TRBJ2-7
CATSDPGTRGTDTQYF	TGTGCCACCAGTGATCCCGGGACTAGAGGAACAGATACGCAGTATTTT	many	TRBD2	TRBV24-1	TRBJ2-3
CASTKRGDNNEQFF	TGTGCCAGCACCAAGCGGGGGGATAACAATGAGCAGTTCTTC	many	TRBD2	TRBV6-1	TRBJ2-1
CASSLEASSYEQYF	TGCGCCAGCAGCTTGGAGGCCAGCTCCTACGAGCAGTACTTC	many	-	TRBV5-1	TRBJ2-7